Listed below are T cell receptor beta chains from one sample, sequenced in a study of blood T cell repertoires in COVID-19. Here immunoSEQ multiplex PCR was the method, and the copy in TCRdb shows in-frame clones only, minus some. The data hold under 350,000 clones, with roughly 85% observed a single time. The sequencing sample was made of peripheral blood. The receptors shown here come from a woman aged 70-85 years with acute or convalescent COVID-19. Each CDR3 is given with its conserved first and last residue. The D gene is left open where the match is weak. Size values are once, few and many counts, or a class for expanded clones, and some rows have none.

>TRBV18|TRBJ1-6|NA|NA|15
TGTGCCAGCTCACCACGAGCACCCGTCAATTCACCCCTCCACTTT
CASSPRAPVNSPLHF
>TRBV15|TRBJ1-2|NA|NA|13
TGTGCCACCAGCAGAGATACCAGCTATGGCTACACCTTC
CATSRDTSYGYTF
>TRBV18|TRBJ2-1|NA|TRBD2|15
TGTGCCAGCTCATTACTAGCGGGGGAGGCGAATGAGCAGTTCTTC
CASSLLAGEANEQFF
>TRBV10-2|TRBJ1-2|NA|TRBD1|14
TGCGCCAGCACCCGACAGGGCATGCCCTATGGCTACACCTTC
CASTRQGMPYGYTF
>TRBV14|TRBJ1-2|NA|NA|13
TGTGCCAGCAGCCCAGGGTATCGGTATGGCTACACCTTC
CASSPGYRYGYTF
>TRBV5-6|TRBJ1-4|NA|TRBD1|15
TGTGCCAGCAGCTCCGACAGGGATCCTAATGAAAAACTGTTTTTT
CASSSDRDPNEKLFF
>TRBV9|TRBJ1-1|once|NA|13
TGTGCCAGCAGCGTAGACCCGTCGGGGAAAGCTTTCTTT
CASSVDPSGKAFF
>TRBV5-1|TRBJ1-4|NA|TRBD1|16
TGCGCCAGCAGCTTTGGGGACAGGGGAGTGGATGAAAAACTGTTTTTT
CASSFGDRGVDEKLFF
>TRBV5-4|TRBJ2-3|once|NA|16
TGTGCCAGCAGCTTACGCATGGGCCCCCCTCAAGATACGCAGTATTTT
CASSLRMGPPQDTQYF
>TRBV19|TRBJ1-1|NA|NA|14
TGTGCCAGTAGGTCCCATGGGAGCTACACTGAAGCTTTCTTT
CASRSHGSYTEAFF
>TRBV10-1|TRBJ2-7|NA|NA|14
TGCGCCAGCAGTGAGACCGGGAAAGCCTACGAGCAGTACTTC
CASSETGKAYEQYF
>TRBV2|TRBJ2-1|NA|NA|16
TGTGCCAGCAGTGAAAGGCGGCCTAACCATTACAATGAGCAGTTCTTC
CASSERRPNHYNEQFF
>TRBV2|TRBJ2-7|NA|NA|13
TGTGCCAGCAGTCCGACTGTAGAATACGAGCAGTACTTC
CASSPTVEYEQYF
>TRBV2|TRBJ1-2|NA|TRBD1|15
TGTGCCAGCAGTGCTGGACAGGCTATTTTCTCTGGCTACACCTTC
CASSAGQAIFSGYTF
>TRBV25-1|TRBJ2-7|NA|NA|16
TGTGCCAGCAGACCCATGACGGCGGGGGCCAATGGCGAGCAGTACTTC
CASRPMTAGANGEQYF
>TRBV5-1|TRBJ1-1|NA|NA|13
TGCGCCAGCTCGTTGGGGGCGGACACTGAAGCTTTCTTT
CASSLGADTEAFF
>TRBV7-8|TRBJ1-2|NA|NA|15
TGTGCCAGCAGCTTAGCTGTTGGACAGCTGGGTGGCTACACCTTC
CASSLAVGQLGGYTF
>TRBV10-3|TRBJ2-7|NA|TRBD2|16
TGTGCCATCAGCCCCTGGGCGAATAGCGGGGGCTACGAGCAGTACTTC
CAISPWANSGGYEQYF
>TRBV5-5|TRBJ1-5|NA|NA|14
TGTGCCAGCAGTCCTGTTGCGGGCAATCAGCCCCAGCATTTT
CASSPVAGNQPQHF
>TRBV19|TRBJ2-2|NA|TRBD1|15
TGTGCCAGCTTCTCCGGGACAGGGATATTCAGGGAGCTGTTTTTT
CASFSGTGIFRELFF
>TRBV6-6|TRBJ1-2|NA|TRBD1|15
TGTGCCAGCAGTGGACAGGGGTTAGCTAACTATGGCTACACCTTC
CASSGQGLANYGYTF
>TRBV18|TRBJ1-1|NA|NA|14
TGTGCCAGCTCACCAAGTCCCACCCGGACTGAAGCTTTCTTT
CASSPSPTRTEAFF
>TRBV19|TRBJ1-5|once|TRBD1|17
TGTGCCACCGCCGGGAGGGACAGAGACTATAGCAATCAGCCCCAGCATTTT
CATAGRDRDYSNQPQHF
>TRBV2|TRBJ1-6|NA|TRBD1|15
TGTGCCAGCAGTGTACAGGGGGAAAATAATTCACCCCTCCACTTT
CASSVQGENNSPLHF
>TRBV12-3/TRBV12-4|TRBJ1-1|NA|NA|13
TGTGCCAGCAGTTTCGACAGGCACACTGAAGCTTTCTTT
CASSFDRHTEAFF
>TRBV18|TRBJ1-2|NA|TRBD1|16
TGTGCCAGCTCACCAAGGGGGCCGAAAACAAACTATGGCTACACCTTC
CASSPRGPKTNYGYTF
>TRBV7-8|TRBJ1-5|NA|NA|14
TGTGCCAGCAGCTTAGTTAAAGGGGGACAGCCCCAGCATTTT
CASSLVKGGQPQHF
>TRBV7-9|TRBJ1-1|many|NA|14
TGTGCCAGCAGCCCTGCCGGGCGCGGGACTGAAGCTTTCTTT
CASSPAGRGTEAFF
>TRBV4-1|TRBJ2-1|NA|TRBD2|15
TGCGCCAGCAGCCGCGGAGGGCGGGGGGGCCTTGAGCAGTTCTTC
CASSRGGRGGLEQFF
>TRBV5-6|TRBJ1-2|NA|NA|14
TGTGCCAGCAGCTTGTTGGGGGGTAACTATGGCTACACCTTC
CASSLLGGNYGYTF
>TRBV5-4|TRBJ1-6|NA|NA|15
TGTGCCAGCAGCTTGGTCCCCAGGGATAATTCACCCCTCCACTTT
CASSLVPRDNSPLHF
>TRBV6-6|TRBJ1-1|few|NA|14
TGTGCCAGCAGTTTAAGTGGGCTGAACACTGAAGCTTTCTTT
CASSLSGLNTEAFF
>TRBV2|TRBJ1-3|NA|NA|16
TGTGCCGGAACCCCAGAAGGTGCGGGATCTGGAAACACCATATATTTT
CAGTPEGAGSGNTIYF
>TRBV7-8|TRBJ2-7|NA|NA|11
TGTGCCAGCAGCCTGACTTACGAGCAGTACTTC
CASSLTYEQYF
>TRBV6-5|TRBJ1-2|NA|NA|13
TGTGCCAGCAGTCCCACAGGGTTACAGGGCTACACCTTC
CASSPTGLQGYTF
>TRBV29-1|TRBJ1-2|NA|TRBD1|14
TGCAGCGTTGAGGGGACAGGGGACGACTATGGCTACACCTTC
CSVEGTGDDYGYTF
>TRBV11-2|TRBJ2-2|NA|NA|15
TGTGCCAGCAGCTCGAGTGCACGGGGAACCGGGGAGCTGTTTTTT
CASSSSARGTGELFF
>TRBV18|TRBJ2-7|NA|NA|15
TGTGCCAGCTCACCAAGCGGCAGGGCAGGGGACGAGCAGTACTTC
CASSPSGRAGDEQYF
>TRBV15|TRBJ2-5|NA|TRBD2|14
TGTGCCACCAGTGGTTGGGGGGGCCAAGAGACCCAGTACTTC
CATSGWGGQETQYF
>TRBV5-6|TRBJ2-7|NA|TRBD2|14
TGTGCCAGCAGCCACCCGGGAGGGGTCGAAGAGCAGTACTTC
CASSHPGGVEEQYF
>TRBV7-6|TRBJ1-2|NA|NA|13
TGTGCCAGCAGCTTAGGGGAGGACTATGGCTACACCTTC
CASSLGEDYGYTF
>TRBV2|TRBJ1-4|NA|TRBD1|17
TGTGCCAGCAGTGAAAAGTTCTGGGACAGGAATTATGAAAAACTGTTTTTT
CASSEKFWDRNYEKLFF
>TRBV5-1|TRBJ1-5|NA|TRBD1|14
TGCGCCAGCAGCCCCGGGACAGGGGTTCAGCCCCAGCATTTT
CASSPGTGVQPQHF
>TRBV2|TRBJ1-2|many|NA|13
TGTGCCAGCAGTGCTTCAGGGGTCTATGGCTACACCTTC
CASSASGVYGYTF
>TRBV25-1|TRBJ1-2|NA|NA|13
TGTGCCAGCAGTGAAGGACAGTTCTATGGCTACACCTTC
CASSEGQFYGYTF
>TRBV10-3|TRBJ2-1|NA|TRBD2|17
TGTGCCATCAGCCAGAGGGGCGGGGGTCGGATGGGAAATGAGCAGTTCTTC
CAISQRGGGRMGNEQFF
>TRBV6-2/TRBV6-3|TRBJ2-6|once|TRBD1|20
TGTGCCAGCAGTTACTCGAATCCGGGACAGGCTTTCTCTGGGGCCAACGTCCTGACTTTC
CASSYSNPGQAFSGANVLTF
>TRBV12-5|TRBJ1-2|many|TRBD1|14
TGTGCTAGTGGTTTCGTGGGACAGGTTTTGACCTACACCTTC
CASGFVGQVLTYTF